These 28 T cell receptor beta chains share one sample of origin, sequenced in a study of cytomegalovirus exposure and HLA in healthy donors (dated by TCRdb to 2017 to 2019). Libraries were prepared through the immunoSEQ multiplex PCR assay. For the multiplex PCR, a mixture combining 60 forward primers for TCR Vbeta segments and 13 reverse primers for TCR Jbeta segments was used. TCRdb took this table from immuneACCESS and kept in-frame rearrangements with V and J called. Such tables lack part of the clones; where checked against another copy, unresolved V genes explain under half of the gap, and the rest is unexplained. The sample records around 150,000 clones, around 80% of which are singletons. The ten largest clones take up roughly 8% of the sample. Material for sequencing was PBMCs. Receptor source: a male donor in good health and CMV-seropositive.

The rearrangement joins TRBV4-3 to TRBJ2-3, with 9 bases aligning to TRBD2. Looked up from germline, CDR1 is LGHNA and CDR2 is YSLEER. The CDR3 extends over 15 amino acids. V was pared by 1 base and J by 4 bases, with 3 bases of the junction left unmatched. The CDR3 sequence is CASSQVAGAPDTQYF. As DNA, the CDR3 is TGCGCCAGCAGCCAAGTAGCGGGAGCACCAGATACGCAGTATTTT.

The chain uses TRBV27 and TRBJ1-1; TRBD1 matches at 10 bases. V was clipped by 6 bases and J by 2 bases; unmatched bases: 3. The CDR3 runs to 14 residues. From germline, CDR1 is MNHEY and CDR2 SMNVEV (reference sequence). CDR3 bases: TGTGCCAGCAGGGGGGACAGGGGAAACACTGAAGCTTTCTTT. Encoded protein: CASRGDRGNTEAFF.

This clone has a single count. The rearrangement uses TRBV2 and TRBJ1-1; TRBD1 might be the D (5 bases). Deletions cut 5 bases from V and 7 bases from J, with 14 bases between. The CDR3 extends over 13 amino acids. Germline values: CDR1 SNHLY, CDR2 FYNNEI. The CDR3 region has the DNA TGTGCCAGCAGTTTGATGGGGGGAAGTGAAGCTTTCTTT. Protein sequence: CASSLMGGSEAFF.

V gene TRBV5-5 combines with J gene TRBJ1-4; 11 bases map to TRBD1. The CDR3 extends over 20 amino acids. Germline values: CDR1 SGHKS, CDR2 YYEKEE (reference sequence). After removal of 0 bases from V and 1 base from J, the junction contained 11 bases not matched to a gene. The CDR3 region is CASSLAPGQGASRTNEKLFF. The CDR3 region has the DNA TGTGCCAGCAGCTTGGCCCCCGGACAGGGGGCGTCTAGAACTAATGAAAAACTGTTTTTT.

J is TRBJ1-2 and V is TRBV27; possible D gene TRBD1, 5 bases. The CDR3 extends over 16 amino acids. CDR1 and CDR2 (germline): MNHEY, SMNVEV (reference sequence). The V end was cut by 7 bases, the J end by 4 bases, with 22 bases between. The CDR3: CASTTTGGVDSYGYTF. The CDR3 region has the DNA TGTGCCAGCACTACTACGGGGGGGGTTGATAGCTATGGCTACACCTTC.

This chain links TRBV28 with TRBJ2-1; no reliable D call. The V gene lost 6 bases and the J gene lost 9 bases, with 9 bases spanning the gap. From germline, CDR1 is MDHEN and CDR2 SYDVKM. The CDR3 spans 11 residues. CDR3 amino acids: CASRTIGEQFF. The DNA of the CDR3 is TGTGCCAGCAGAACTATTGGTGAGCAGTTCTTC.

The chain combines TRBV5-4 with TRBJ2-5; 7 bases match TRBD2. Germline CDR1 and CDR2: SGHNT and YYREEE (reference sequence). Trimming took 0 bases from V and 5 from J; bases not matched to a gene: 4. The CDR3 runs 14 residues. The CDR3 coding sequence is TGTGCCAGCAGCTTGGGCGGGAGACGGGAGACCCAGTACTTC. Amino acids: CASSLGGRRETQYF.

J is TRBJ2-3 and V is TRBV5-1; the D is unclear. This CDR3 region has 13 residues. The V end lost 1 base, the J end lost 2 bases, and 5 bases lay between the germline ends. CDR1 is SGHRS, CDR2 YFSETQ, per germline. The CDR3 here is CASSLSDTDTQYF. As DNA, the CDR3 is TGCGCCAGCAGCTTGAGCGACACAGATACGCAGTATTTT.

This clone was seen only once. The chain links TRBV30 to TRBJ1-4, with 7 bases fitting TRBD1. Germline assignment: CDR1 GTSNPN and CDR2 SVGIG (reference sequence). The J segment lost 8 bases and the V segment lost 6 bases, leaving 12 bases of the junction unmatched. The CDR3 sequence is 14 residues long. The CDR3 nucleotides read TGTGCCTGCCCGAGGACAGGCGCTGCGGAAAAACTGTTTTTT. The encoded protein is CACPRTGAAEKLFF.

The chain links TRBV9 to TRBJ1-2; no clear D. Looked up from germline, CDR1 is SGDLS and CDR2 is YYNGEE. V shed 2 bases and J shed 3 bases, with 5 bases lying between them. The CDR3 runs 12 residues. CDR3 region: CASSVSDYGYTF. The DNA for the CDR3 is TGTGCCAGCAGCGTTTCGGACTATGGCTACACCTTC.

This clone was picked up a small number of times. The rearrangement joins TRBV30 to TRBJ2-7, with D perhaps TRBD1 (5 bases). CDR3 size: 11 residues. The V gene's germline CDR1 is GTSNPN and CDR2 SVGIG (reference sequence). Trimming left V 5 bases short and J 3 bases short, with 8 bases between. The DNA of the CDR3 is TGTGCCTGGTATACAGGCTACGAGCAGTACTTC. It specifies CAWYTGYEQYF.

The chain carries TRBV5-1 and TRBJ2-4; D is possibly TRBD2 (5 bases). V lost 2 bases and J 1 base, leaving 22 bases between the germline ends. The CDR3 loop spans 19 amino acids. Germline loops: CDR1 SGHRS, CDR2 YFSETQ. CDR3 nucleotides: TGCGCCAGCAGCTTCGATAGTGCGGGTGAATCTGGGGCCAAAAACATTCAGTACTTC. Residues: CASSFDSAGESGAKNIQYF.

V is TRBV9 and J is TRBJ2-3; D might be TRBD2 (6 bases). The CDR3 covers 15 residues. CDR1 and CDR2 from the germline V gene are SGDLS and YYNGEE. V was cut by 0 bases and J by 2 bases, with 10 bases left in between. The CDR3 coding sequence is TGTGCCAGCAGCGTAGTCGGGAGCACCACAGATACGCAGTATTTT. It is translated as CASSVVGSTTDTQYF. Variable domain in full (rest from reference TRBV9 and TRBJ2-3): DSGVTQTPKHLITATGQRVTLRCSPRSGDLSVYWYQQSLDQGLQFLIQYYNGEERAKGNILERFSAQQFPDLHSELNLSSLELGDSALYFCASSVVGSTTDTQYFGPGTRLTVL.

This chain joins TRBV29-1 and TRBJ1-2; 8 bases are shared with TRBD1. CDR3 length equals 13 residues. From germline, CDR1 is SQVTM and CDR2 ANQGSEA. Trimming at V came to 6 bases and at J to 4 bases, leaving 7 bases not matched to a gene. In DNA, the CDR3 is TGCAGCGTGAGCCCTGGGACAGGCTATGGCTACACCTTC. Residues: CSVSPGTGYGYTF.

Here the CDR3 DNA reads TGTGCCAGCAGCTTGGGACTGGGCGGGAGCGCAGATACGCAGTATTTT. Protein: CASSLGLGGSADTQYF. The chain employs TRBV11-2 and TRBJ2-3; TRBD2 matches at 7 bases. Germline V gene sequence: CDR1 SGHAT, CDR2 FQNNGV. CDR3 length: 16 residues. Trimming cost V 3 bases and J 4 bases; bases outside gene matches: 10.

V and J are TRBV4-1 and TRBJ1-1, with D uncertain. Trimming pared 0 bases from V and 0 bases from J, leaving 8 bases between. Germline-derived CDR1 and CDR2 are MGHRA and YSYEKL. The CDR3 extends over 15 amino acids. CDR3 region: CASSQDSTVNTEAFF. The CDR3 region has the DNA TGCGCCAGCAGCCAAGATTCGACTGTGAACACTGAAGCTTTCTTT.

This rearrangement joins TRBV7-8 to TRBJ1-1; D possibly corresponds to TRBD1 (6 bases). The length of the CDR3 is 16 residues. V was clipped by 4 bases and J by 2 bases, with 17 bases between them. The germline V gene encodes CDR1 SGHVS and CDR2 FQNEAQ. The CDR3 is CASSSYLTGGNTEAFF. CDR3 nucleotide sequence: TGTGCCAGCAGCTCTTACCTGACAGGAGGAAACACTGAAGCTTTCTTT.

The CDR3 protein is CASSFGGTGFFGGYTF. CDR3 coding DNA: TGCGCCAGCAGCTTCGGGGGGACAGGGTTTTTCGGCGGCTACACCTTC. The chain is built from TRBV5-1 and TRBJ1-2, with 9 positions matching TRBD1. The length of the CDR3 is 16 residues. The J segment lost 8 bases and the V segment lost 2 bases, leaving 13 bases of the junction unmatched. CDR1 and CDR2 from the germline V gene are SGHRS and YFSETQ.

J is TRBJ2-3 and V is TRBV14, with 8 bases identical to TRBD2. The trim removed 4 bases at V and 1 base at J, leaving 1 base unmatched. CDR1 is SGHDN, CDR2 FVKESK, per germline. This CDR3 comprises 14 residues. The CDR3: CASSPGGGTDTQYF. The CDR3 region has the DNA TGTGCCAGCAGCCCGGGGGGGGGCACAGATACGCAGTATTTT. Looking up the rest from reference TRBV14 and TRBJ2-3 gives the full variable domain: EAGVTQFPSHSVIEKGQTVTLRCDPISGHDNLYWYRRVMGKEIKFLLHFVKESKQDESGMPNNRFLAERTGGTYSTLKVQPAELEDSGVYFCASSPGGGTDTQYFGPGTRLTVL.

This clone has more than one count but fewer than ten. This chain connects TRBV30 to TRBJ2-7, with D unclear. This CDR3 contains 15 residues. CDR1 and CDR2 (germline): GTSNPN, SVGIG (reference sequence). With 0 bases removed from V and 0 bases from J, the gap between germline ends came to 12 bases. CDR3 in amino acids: CAWSVTLLSSYEQYF. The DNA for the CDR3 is TGTGCCTGGAGTGTAACCTTACTTAGCTCCTACGAGCAGTACTTC.

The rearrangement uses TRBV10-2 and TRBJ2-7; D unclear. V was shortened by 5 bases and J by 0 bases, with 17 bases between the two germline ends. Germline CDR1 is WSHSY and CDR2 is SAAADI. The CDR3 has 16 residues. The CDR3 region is CASSPVLQDNSYEQYF. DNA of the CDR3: TGCGCCAGCAGTCCAGTGTTGCAGGATAACTCCTACGAGCAGTACTTC.

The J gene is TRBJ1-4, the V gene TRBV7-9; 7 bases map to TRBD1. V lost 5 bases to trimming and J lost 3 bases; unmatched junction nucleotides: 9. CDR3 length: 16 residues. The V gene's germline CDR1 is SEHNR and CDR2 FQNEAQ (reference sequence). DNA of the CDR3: TGTGCCAGCAGCGAGACAGGGAGGTTGGCTAATGAAAAACTGTTTTTT. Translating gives CASSETGRLANEKLFF.

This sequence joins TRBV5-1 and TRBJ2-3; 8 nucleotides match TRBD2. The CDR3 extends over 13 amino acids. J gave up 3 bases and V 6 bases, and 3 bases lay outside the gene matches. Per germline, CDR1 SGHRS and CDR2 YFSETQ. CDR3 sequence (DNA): TGCGCCAGCAAGGAGCGGGAGACAGATACGCAGTATTTT. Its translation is CASKERETDTQYF.

The CDR3 nucleotides are TGTGCCAGCAGCCCCCGAGTAGCCTATACCTACGAGCAGTACTTC. Protein sequence: CASSPRVAYTYEQYF. V gene TRBV11-2 combines with J gene TRBJ2-7; D unresolved. Germline assignment: CDR1 SGHAT and CDR2 FQNNGV. The CDR3 covers 15 residues. V lost 5 bases and J lost 2, with 16 bases in between.

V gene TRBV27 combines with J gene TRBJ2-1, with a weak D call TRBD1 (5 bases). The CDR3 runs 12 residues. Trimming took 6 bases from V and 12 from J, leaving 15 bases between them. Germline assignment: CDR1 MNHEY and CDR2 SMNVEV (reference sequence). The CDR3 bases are TGTGCCAGCAGCCCCCCGGGCCAGGGGCAGTTCTTC. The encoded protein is CASSPPGQGQFF.

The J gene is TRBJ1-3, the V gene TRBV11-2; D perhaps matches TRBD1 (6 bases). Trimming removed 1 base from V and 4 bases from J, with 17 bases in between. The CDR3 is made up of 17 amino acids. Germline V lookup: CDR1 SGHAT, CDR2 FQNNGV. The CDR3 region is CASSLGPRGSVGNTIYF. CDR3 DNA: TGTGCCAGCAGCTTAGGCCCCAGGGGTTCGGTCGGAAACACCATATATTTT.

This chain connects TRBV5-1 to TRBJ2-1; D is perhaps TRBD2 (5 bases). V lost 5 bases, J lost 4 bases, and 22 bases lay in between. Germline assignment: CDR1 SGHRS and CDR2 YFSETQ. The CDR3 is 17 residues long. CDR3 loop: CASSSQPGFAQYNEQFF. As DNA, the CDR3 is TGCGCCAGCAGTTCCCAACCGGGATTTGCCCAATACAATGAGCAGTTCTTC.

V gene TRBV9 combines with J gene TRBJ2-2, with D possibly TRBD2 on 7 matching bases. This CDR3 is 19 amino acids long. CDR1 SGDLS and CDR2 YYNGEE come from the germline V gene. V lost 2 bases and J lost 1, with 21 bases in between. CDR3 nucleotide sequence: TGTGCCAGCAGCGTCCCCCAGACGGGGGGCAGGGGGAACACCGGGGAGCTGTTTTTT. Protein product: CASSVPQTGGRGNTGELFF.